These T cell receptor beta chains were read from a single sample in a study of blood T cell repertoires in COVID-19. Profiled with immunoSEQ multiplex PCR; TCRdb holds only in-frame clones, not every one. The sample contains some 250,000 clones, about 86% of which appear only once. What was sequenced was peripheral blood. Every receptor here comes from a man in his fifties or sixties with acute or convalescent COVID-19. Each CDR3 is given with its conserved first and last residue. D genes are given only for firm matches. Some rows have no size entry. The others give once, few or many, or a class for an expanded clone.

v_call: TRBV7-3
cdr3_length: 14
clone_size: .
j_call: TRBJ1-2
d_call: TRBD1
cdr3_aa: CASSPDRVSYGYTF
cdr3_nt: TGTGCCAGCAGCCCAGACAGGGTCTCCTATGGCTACACCTTC

v_call: TRBV29-1
cdr3_length: 15
clone_size: .
j_call: TRBJ2-1
d_call: TRBD2
cdr3_aa: CSVQGGGRALNEQFF
cdr3_nt: TGCAGCGTTCAAGGTGGAGGGAGGGCCTTAAATGAGCAGTTCTTC

v_call: TRBV6-5
cdr3_length: 13
clone_size: .
j_call: TRBJ1-2
d_call: .
cdr3_aa: CAARSGRDYGYTF
cdr3_nt: TGTGCCGCCCGGTCAGGGCGTGACTATGGCTACACCTTC

v_call: TRBV5-5
cdr3_length: 15
clone_size: .
j_call: TRBJ2-7
d_call: .
cdr3_aa: CASSVRLDLSYEQYF
cdr3_nt: TGTGCCAGCAGCGTGCGACTAGATTTGTCCTACGAGCAGTACTTC

v_call: TRBV28
cdr3_length: 18
clone_size: .
j_call: TRBJ2-6
d_call: TRBD1
cdr3_aa: CASSPAGTGSSGANVLTF
cdr3_nt: TGTGCCAGCAGCCCGGCGGGGACAGGGTCCTCTGGGGCCAACGTCCTGACTTTC

v_call: TRBV7-2
cdr3_length: 15
clone_size: .
j_call: TRBJ1-4
d_call: TRBD1
cdr3_aa: CASSQPTGDNEKLFF
cdr3_nt: TGTGCCAGCAGCCAACCGACAGGGGATAATGAAAAACTGTTTTTT

v_call: TRBV30
cdr3_length: 14
clone_size: .
j_call: TRBJ1-6
d_call: TRBD1
cdr3_aa: CAWTAGQLNSPLHF
cdr3_nt: TGTGCCTGGACCGCGGGACAGCTTAATTCACCCCTCCACTTT

v_call: TRBV4-1
cdr3_length: 15
clone_size: .
j_call: TRBJ1-1
d_call: TRBD1
cdr3_aa: CASSQDRGQGEDAFF
cdr3_nt: TGCGCCAGCAGCCAAGATCGGGGACAGGGGGAAGATGCTTTCTTT

v_call: TRBV2
cdr3_length: 16
clone_size: .
j_call: TRBJ1-5
d_call: TRBD1
cdr3_aa: CASSAVGQRGNQPQHF
cdr3_nt: TGTGCCAGCAGTGCGGTGGGACAGAGGGGCAATCAGCCCCAGCATTTT

v_call: TRBV5-1
cdr3_length: 13
clone_size: .
j_call: TRBJ2-3
d_call: .
cdr3_aa: CASSPDSLDTQYF
cdr3_nt: TGCGCCAGCAGCCCGGACAGTCTAGATACGCAGTATTTT

v_call: TRBV18
cdr3_length: 18
clone_size: .
j_call: TRBJ1-5
d_call: TRBD1
cdr3_aa: CASSPLGQGAGSNQPQHF
cdr3_nt: TGTGCCAGCTCACCACTTGGACAGGGGGCAGGCAGCAATCAGCCCCAGCATTTT

v_call: TRBV7-9
cdr3_length: 18
clone_size: .
j_call: TRBJ1-5
d_call: .
cdr3_aa: CASSPIVDSSSFNQPQHF
cdr3_nt: TGTGCCAGCAGCCCGATCGTGGACAGCTCCAGTTTCAATCAGCCCCAGCATTTT

v_call: TRBV5-8
cdr3_length: 16
clone_size: few
j_call: TRBJ1-1
d_call: .
cdr3_aa: CASSLILDRRNTEAFF
cdr3_nt: TGTGCCAGCAGCTTGATTCTCGACAGGCGGAACACTGAAGCTTTCTTT

v_call: TRBV24-1
cdr3_length: 14
clone_size: .
j_call: TRBJ1-5
d_call: .
cdr3_aa: CATSGATSNQPQHF
cdr3_nt: TGTGCCACCAGTGGGGCAACTAGCAATCAGCCCCAGCATTTT

v_call: TRBV5-1
cdr3_length: 15
clone_size: once
j_call: TRBJ2-3
d_call: .
cdr3_aa: CASVRGSLNTDTQYF
cdr3_nt: TGCGCCAGCGTGCGGGGATCACTAAACACAGATACGCAGTATTTT

v_call: TRBV28
cdr3_length: 16
clone_size: .
j_call: TRBJ2-6
d_call: .
cdr3_aa: CASRPVGGTGANVLTF
cdr3_nt: TGTGCCAGCAGACCTGTAGGGGGTACTGGGGCCAACGTCCTGACTTTC

v_call: TRBV5-1
cdr3_length: 14
clone_size: .
j_call: TRBJ2-3
d_call: .
cdr3_aa: CASSLERSTDTQYF
cdr3_nt: TGCGCCAGCAGCTTGGAACGGAGCACAGATACGCAGTATTTT

v_call: TRBV11-3
cdr3_length: 15
clone_size: .
j_call: TRBJ2-5
d_call: TRBD1
cdr3_aa: CASSSGQSIIPPTDF
cdr3_nt: TGTGCCAGCAGCTCGGGACAGAGCATCATCCCCCCCACGGACTTC

v_call: TRBV6-5
cdr3_length: 14
clone_size: .
j_call: TRBJ2-7
d_call: TRBD1
cdr3_aa: CASTRDRLFYEQYF
cdr3_nt: TGTGCCAGCACTCGGGACAGACTCTTCTACGAGCAGTACTTC

v_call: TRBV4-1
cdr3_length: 14
clone_size: .
j_call: TRBJ1-1
d_call: .
cdr3_aa: CASSQERGNTEAFF
cdr3_nt: TGCGCCAGCAGCCAAGAGCGAGGGAACACTGAAGCTTTCTTT

v_call: TRBV7-2
cdr3_length: 13
clone_size: .
j_call: TRBJ1-5
d_call: TRBD1
cdr3_aa: CASSGQGLEPQHF
cdr3_nt: TGTGCCAGCAGCGGACAGGGGTTAGAGCCCCAGCATTTT

v_call: TRBV11-3
cdr3_length: 16
clone_size: .
j_call: TRBJ2-7
d_call: TRBD2
cdr3_aa: CASSEPGLAAAEEQYF
cdr3_nt: TGTGCCAGCAGTGAACCGGGACTAGCGGCAGCGGAGGAGCAGTACTTC

v_call: TRBV24-1
cdr3_length: 13
clone_size: .
j_call: TRBJ1-5
d_call: TRBD1
cdr3_aa: CATSGQGNQPQHF
cdr3_nt: TGTGCCACCTCGGGACAGGGTAATCAGCCCCAGCATTTT

v_call: TRBV19
cdr3_length: 12
clone_size: .
j_call: TRBJ2-1
d_call: .
cdr3_aa: CASSISRGEQFF
cdr3_nt: TGTGCCAGTAGTATTTCACGGGGTGAGCAGTTCTTC

v_call: TRBV6-5
cdr3_length: 14
clone_size: .
j_call: TRBJ1-1
d_call: TRBD1
cdr3_aa: CASSYEGARLGAFF
cdr3_nt: TGTGCCAGCAGTTACGAGGGGGCCCGCCTCGGGGCTTTCTTT

v_call: TRBV21-1
cdr3_length: 17
clone_size: .
j_call: TRBJ1-5
d_call: .
cdr3_aa: CASTPRQNPPSNQPQHF
cdr3_nt: TGTGCCAGCACCCCCAGACAGAATCCACCTAGCAATCAGCCCCAGCATTTT

v_call: TRBV7-2
cdr3_length: 17
clone_size: .
j_call: TRBJ2-2
d_call: .
cdr3_aa: CASSLGSVAANTGELFF
cdr3_nt: TGTGCCAGCAGCTTAGGTTCCGTGGCGGCGAACACCGGGGAGCTGTTTTTT

v_call: TRBV2
cdr3_length: 15
clone_size: .
j_call: TRBJ2-3
d_call: .
cdr3_aa: CASSEWALATDTQYF
cdr3_nt: TGTGCCAGCAGTGAATGGGCGCTAGCGACAGATACGCAGTATTTT

v_call: TRBV9
cdr3_length: 14
clone_size: .
j_call: TRBJ2-1
d_call: TRBD2
cdr3_aa: CASSVSSGRNEQFF
cdr3_nt: TGTGCCAGCAGCGTTTCTAGCGGGAGGAATGAGCAGTTCTTC

v_call: TRBV7-9
cdr3_length: 14
clone_size: .
j_call: TRBJ2-3
d_call: .
cdr3_aa: CASSPEARGDTQYF
cdr3_nt: TGTGCCAGCAGCCCCGAGGCGCGGGGAGATACGCAGTATTTT

v_call: TRBV7-2
cdr3_length: 15
clone_size: once
j_call: TRBJ2-5
d_call: TRBD1
cdr3_aa: CASSLWTGGEETQYF
cdr3_nt: TGTGCCAGCAGCCTCTGGACAGGGGGCGAGGAGACCCAGTACTTC

v_call: TRBV5-8
cdr3_length: 16
clone_size: .
j_call: TRBJ1-6
d_call: .
cdr3_aa: CASSREQETYNSPLHF
cdr3_nt: TGTGCCAGCAGCCGGGAGCAGGAAACCTATAATTCACCCCTCCACTTT

v_call: TRBV14
cdr3_length: 14
clone_size: once
j_call: TRBJ2-2
d_call: .
cdr3_aa: CASSQKTDTGELFF
cdr3_nt: TGTGCCAGCAGCCAAAAAACAGACACCGGGGAGCTGTTTTTT

v_call: TRBV11-3
cdr3_length: 16
clone_size: .
j_call: TRBJ1-4
d_call: .
cdr3_aa: CASSQGSAGYVEKLFF
cdr3_nt: TGTGCCAGCAGCCAAGGGAGTGCAGGCTACGTTGAAAAACTGTTTTTT

v_call: TRBV9
cdr3_length: 13
clone_size: .
j_call: TRBJ1-4
d_call: .
cdr3_aa: CASSVVENEKLFF
cdr3_nt: TGTGCCAGCAGCGTAGTAGAGAATGAAAAACTGTTTTTT

v_call: TRBV5-6
cdr3_length: 15
clone_size: .
j_call: TRBJ1-4
d_call: .
cdr3_aa: CASSSLNRANEKLFF
cdr3_nt: TGTGCCAGCAGCTCACTAAACAGGGCTAATGAAAAACTGTTTTTT

v_call: TRBV30
cdr3_length: 13
clone_size: .
j_call: TRBJ1-4
d_call: TRBD1
cdr3_aa: CASYRGTNEKLFF
cdr3_nt: TGTGCCTCCTACAGGGGAACTAATGAAAAACTGTTTTTT

v_call: TRBV5-1
cdr3_length: 14
clone_size: few
j_call: TRBJ2-2
d_call: .
cdr3_aa: CASSLDPNTGELFF
cdr3_nt: TGCGCCAGCAGCCTAGACCCAAACACCGGGGAGCTGTTTTTT

v_call: TRBV9
cdr3_length: 18
clone_size: .
j_call: TRBJ2-3
d_call: TRBD1
cdr3_aa: CASSVATGTGLFTDTQYF
cdr3_nt: TGTGCCAGCAGCGTAGCTACGGGGACAGGACTCTTCACAGATACGCAGTATTTT

v_call: TRBV7-9
cdr3_length: 15
clone_size: .
j_call: TRBJ2-2
d_call: TRBD2
cdr3_aa: CASSLLAGFAGELFF
cdr3_nt: TGTGCCAGCAGCCTACTAGCGGGATTCGCCGGGGAGCTGTTTTTT

v_call: TRBV6-2/TRBV6-3
cdr3_length: 13
clone_size: .
j_call: TRBJ1-1
d_call: .
cdr3_aa: CASSPDTNTEAFF
cdr3_nt: TGTGCCAGCAGCCCCGACACCAACACTGAAGCTTTCTTT

v_call: TRBV11-3
cdr3_length: 15
clone_size: .
j_call: TRBJ2-2
d_call: TRBD1
cdr3_aa: CASSSTGTDTGELFF
cdr3_nt: TGTGCCAGCAGCTCGACAGGGACAGATACCGGGGAGCTGTTTTTT

v_call: TRBV6-5
cdr3_length: 13
clone_size: .
j_call: TRBJ1-5
d_call: .
cdr3_aa: CASTGSSNQPQHF
cdr3_nt: TGTGCCAGCACTGGCAGTAGCAATCAGCCCCAGCATTTT

v_call: TRBV6-5
cdr3_length: 15
clone_size: .
j_call: TRBJ2-1
d_call: TRBD2
cdr3_aa: CASSYSGTSYNEQFF
cdr3_nt: TGTGCCAGCAGTTACTCCGGGACTAGCTATAATGAGCAGTTCTTC

v_call: TRBV5-1
cdr3_length: 14
clone_size: .
j_call: TRBJ1-2
d_call: .
cdr3_aa: CASSLTTTNYGYTF
cdr3_nt: TGCGCCAGCAGCCTCACGACAACCAACTATGGCTACACCTTC

v_call: TRBV2
cdr3_length: 16
clone_size: .
j_call: TRBJ1-6
d_call: .
cdr3_aa: CASSEEGISYNSPLHF
cdr3_nt: TGTGCCAGCAGTGAGGAGGGTATATCCTATAATTCACCCCTCCACTTT

v_call: TRBV11-2
cdr3_length: 12
clone_size: .
j_call: TRBJ1-1
d_call: .
cdr3_aa: CASNRGSGKAFF
cdr3_nt: TGTGCCAGCAACCGGGGGTCGGGGAAAGCTTTCTTT

v_call: TRBV7-3
cdr3_length: 15
clone_size: .
j_call: TRBJ2-3
d_call: .
cdr3_aa: CASSLMQGQPDTQYF
cdr3_nt: TGTGCCAGCAGCTTAATGCAGGGCCAACCAGATACGCAGTATTTT

v_call: TRBV29-1
cdr3_length: 14
clone_size: .
j_call: TRBJ1-5
d_call: TRBD1
cdr3_aa: CSVLDRGVNQPQHF
cdr3_nt: TGCAGCGTTTTGGACAGGGGAGTCAATCAGCCCCAGCATTTT

v_call: TRBV27
cdr3_length: 14
clone_size: few
j_call: TRBJ2-2
d_call: TRBD1
cdr3_aa: CASSRDSLTGELFF
cdr3_nt: TGTGCCAGCAGTCGGGACAGTTTAACCGGGGAGCTGTTTTTT

v_call: TRBV4-2
cdr3_length: 15
clone_size: .
j_call: TRBJ2-3
d_call: TRBD2
cdr3_aa: CASSPGGEFTDTQYF
cdr3_nt: TGTGCCAGCAGCCCGGGAGGGGAGTTCACAGATACGCAGTATTTT

v_call: TRBV4-3
cdr3_length: 17
clone_size: .
j_call: TRBJ2-1
d_call: TRBD2
cdr3_aa: CASSQDRGTGGYNEQFF
cdr3_nt: TGCGCCAGCAGCCAAGATAGGGGGACGGGAGGGTACAATGAGCAGTTCTTC

v_call: TRBV28
cdr3_length: 14
clone_size: .
j_call: TRBJ1-2
d_call: .
cdr3_aa: CASSPSGSLYGYTF
cdr3_nt: TGTGCCAGCAGTCCCTCAGGGTCCCTCTATGGCTACACCTTC

v_call: TRBV7-2
cdr3_length: 15
clone_size: .
j_call: TRBJ2-2
d_call: .
cdr3_aa: CASSLGDSNTGELFF
cdr3_nt: TGTGCCAGCAGCTTAGGTGACTCAAACACCGGGGAGCTGTTTTTT

v_call: TRBV27
cdr3_length: 14
clone_size: .
j_call: TRBJ1-6
d_call: .
cdr3_aa: CASSLHRFNSPLHF
cdr3_nt: TGTGCCAGCAGTTTACACAGGTTTAATTCACCCCTCCACTTT

v_call: TRBV5-1
cdr3_length: 12
clone_size: .
j_call: TRBJ1-2
d_call: .
cdr3_aa: CASSRGNYGYTF
cdr3_nt: TGCGCCAGCAGCCGGGGGAACTATGGCTACACCTTC

v_call: TRBV2
cdr3_length: 18
clone_size: .
j_call: TRBJ2-2
d_call: TRBD1
cdr3_aa: CASSVGLSGGTNTGELFF
cdr3_nt: TGTGCCAGCAGTGTTGGCCTATCAGGGGGCACGAACACCGGGGAGCTGTTTTTT

v_call: TRBV3-1/TRBV3-2
cdr3_length: 14
clone_size: .
j_call: TRBJ2-5
d_call: TRBD2
cdr3_aa: CASSRWGGQETQYF
cdr3_nt: TGTGCCAGCAGCCGTTGGGGGGGGCAAGAGACCCAGTACTTC